The rows below give T cell receptor beta chains drawn from one sample of a study of STAT3 mutations in large granular lymphocyte leukemia. Libraries were prepared by immunoSEQ multiplex PCR; TCRdb keeps only in-frame clonotypes and omits some of them. The sample holds fewer than 8,000 clones, roughly three quarters seen once. The material sequenced was peripheral blood mononuclear cells. The receptor source for this set is a woman aged 40 to 55 with T-cell large granular lymphocyte leukemia. Some clones in this sample may be carry-over from other donors' samples. Both conserved end residues are part of each CDR3. D genes are given only for firm matches. Clone size is stated in some rows and not others, as once, few, many or a class when expanded.

j_gene: TRBJ2-1
v_gene: TRBV7-9
d_gene: NA
abundance: NA
CDR3nt: TGTGCCAGCAGCTTGGATGGGACAAGCTATGAGCAGTTCTTC
CDR3aa: CASSLDGTSYEQFF

j_gene: TRBJ1-6
v_gene: TRBV5-3
d_gene: NA
abundance: once
CDR3nt: TGTGCCAGAAGAACCTTCTCCCCCCTCCACTTT
CDR3aa: CARRTFSPLHF

j_gene: TRBJ1-1
v_gene: TRBV5-1
d_gene: NA
abundance: NA
CDR3nt: TGCGCCAGCAGCTTGGCGTGGGACACTGAAGCTTTCTTT
CDR3aa: CASSLAWDTEAFF

j_gene: TRBJ1-3
v_gene: TRBV18
d_gene: NA
abundance: few
CDR3nt: TGTGCCAGCTCACCACGGGGGGGAAGCTCTGGAAACACCATATATTTT
CDR3aa: CASSPRGGSSGNTIYF

j_gene: TRBJ2-3
v_gene: TRBV5-1
d_gene: NA
abundance: NA
CDR3nt: TGCGCCAGCAGGCGGGACCGGAGCACAGATACGCAGTATTTT
CDR3aa: CASRRDRSTDTQYF

j_gene: TRBJ1-2
v_gene: TRBV7-9
d_gene: TRBD1
abundance: NA
CDR3nt: TGTGCCAGCAGCTTGGACGCCGGGACAGGGAACTATGGCTACACCTTC
CDR3aa: CASSLDAGTGNYGYTF

j_gene: TRBJ2-7
v_gene: TRBV7-8
d_gene: NA
abundance: NA
CDR3nt: TGTGCCAGCAGACCCGCGTTTGATGGGTACGAGCAGTACTTC
CDR3aa: CASRPAFDGYEQYF

j_gene: TRBJ1-5
v_gene: TRBV6-5
d_gene: NA
abundance: NA
CDR3nt: TGTGCCAGCAGTGGGGGGCACGGTCAGCCCCAGCATTTT
CDR3aa: CASSGGHGQPQHF

j_gene: TRBJ2-5
v_gene: TRBV7-9
d_gene: TRBD1
abundance: NA
CDR3nt: TGTGCCAGCGGACAGGGAGTTTGGGAGACCCAGTACTTC
CDR3aa: CASGQGVWETQYF

j_gene: TRBJ1-1
v_gene: TRBV5-1
d_gene: TRBD1
abundance: NA
CDR3nt: TGCGCCAGCAGTTTGGACAGGGTGAACACTGAAGCTTTCTTT
CDR3aa: CASSLDRVNTEAFF

j_gene: TRBJ2-1
v_gene: TRBV27
d_gene: TRBD2
abundance: NA
CDR3nt: TGTGCCAGCAGTTCGGGGACTAGCGGGTACTACAATGAGCAGTTCTTC
CDR3aa: CASSSGTSGYYNEQFF

j_gene: TRBJ1-1
v_gene: TRBV30
d_gene: NA
abundance: once
CDR3nt: TGTGCCTGGGACCGGGGGGGGAACACTGAAGCTTTCTTT
CDR3aa: CAWDRGGNTEAFF

j_gene: TRBJ2-3
v_gene: TRBV7-9
d_gene: NA
abundance: NA
CDR3nt: TGTGCCAGCACCCGGGCAAAGGGCTCAGATACGCAGTATTTT
CDR3aa: CASTRAKGSDTQYF

j_gene: TRBJ2-7
v_gene: TRBV13
d_gene: NA
abundance: few
CDR3nt: TGTGCCAGCAGCCCCCCGAACCAGTACGAGCAGTACTTC
CDR3aa: CASSPPNQYEQYF

j_gene: TRBJ2-7
v_gene: TRBV18
d_gene: NA
abundance: NA
CDR3nt: TGTGCCAGCTCACCAGGACAGACCTACGAGCAGTACTTC
CDR3aa: CASSPGQTYEQYF

j_gene: TRBJ1-2
v_gene: TRBV30
d_gene: NA
abundance: NA
CDR3nt: TGTGCCTGGAAGTCTCGGCCGTCTGGTGGCTACACCTTC
CDR3aa: CAWKSRPSGGYTF

j_gene: TRBJ2-5
v_gene: TRBV4-3
d_gene: NA
abundance: NA
CDR3nt: TGCGCCAGCAGCCAATTTACGCAAGAGACCCAGTACTTC
CDR3aa: CASSQFTQETQYF

j_gene: TRBJ1-2
v_gene: TRBV7-9
d_gene: TRBD1
abundance: few
CDR3nt: TGTGCCAGCAGTCCAGGGGGTCAGGGTGGCTACACCTTC
CDR3aa: CASSPGGQGGYTF

j_gene: TRBJ2-7
v_gene: TRBV29-1
d_gene: NA
abundance: NA
CDR3nt: TGCAGCGTTGCGCCGACAGGATCCTACGAGCAGTACTTC
CDR3aa: CSVAPTGSYEQYF

j_gene: TRBJ2-5
v_gene: TRBV29-1
d_gene: NA
abundance: NA
CDR3nt: TGCAGCGTCGCCAGTTGGTGGGCGACCCAGTACTTC
CDR3aa: CSVASWWATQYF

j_gene: TRBJ2-5
v_gene: TRBV6-5
d_gene: NA
abundance: NA
CDR3nt: TGTGCCAGCAGTTACTCGATTTCAGGGTCCGAGACCCAGTACTTC
CDR3aa: CASSYSISGSETQYF

j_gene: TRBJ1-5
v_gene: TRBV30
d_gene: NA
abundance: NA
CDR3nt: TGTGCCTGGAGACACAGGACCGATTATAGCAATCAGCCCCAGCATTTT
CDR3aa: CAWRHRTDYSNQPQHF